Shown below are 9 T cell receptor beta chains from a single sample sequenced in a study of T cells in Graves' hyperthyroidism and ophthalmopathy. RNA transcripts gave rise to amplified TCR beta CDR3 regions. An initial round of RT-PCR targeting the TCR CDR3 relied on the HTBI primer set. TCRdb itself ran the multiplex PCR reads through MiXCR, one entry per CDR3 protein. The sample includes approximately 330,000 distinct CDR3 sequences, about 21% of them seen just once. Sequenced input: blood. These receptor sequences come from a woman aged 45 to 65 with Graves' hyperthyroidism.

Ten or more counts support this clonotype. V usage is TRBV20-1 and J usage is TRBJ2-7, with D tentatively TRBD1 or TRBD2 (5 bases each). V lost 5 bases, J lost 4 bases, and 9 bases lay in between. The CDR3 covers 11 residues. Germline V gene data show CDR1 as DFQATT and CDR2 as SNEGSKA (reference sequence). CDR3 in amino acids: CSALGEYEQYF. The CDR3 coding sequence is TGCAGTGCTCTGGGGGAATACGAGCAGTACTTC.

This clonotype occurred many times. This chain joins TRBV7-2 and TRBJ2-3, with 13 bases aligning to TRBD2. J was trimmed by 1 base and V by 6 bases; bases with no gene match: 4. CDR1 and CDR2 from the germline V gene are SGHTA and FQGNSA. The CDR3 spans 16 residues. The CDR3 nucleotides read TGTGCCAGCAGGGAAGGGACTAGCGGGGGCACAGATACGCAGTATTTT. Translating it yields CASREGTSGGTDTQYF.

This sequence joins TRBV2 and TRBJ2-7; 8 positions agree with TRBD2. Trimming at V came to 6 bases and at J to 5 bases, leaving 12 bases not matched to a gene. CDR1 is SNHLY, CDR2 FYNNEI, per germline. The CDR3 length is 15 residues. The CDR3 sequence is CASSQDASGGNEQYF. The CDR3 DNA sequence: TGTGCCAGCAGCCAAGATGCCAGCGGGGGTAACGAGCAGTACTTC.

This clonotype appeared many times. The chain carries TRBV20-1 and TRBJ1-1; tentative D call: TRBD1 (5 bases). Germline-derived CDR1 and CDR2 are DFQATT and SNEGSKA (reference sequence). CDR3 length: 13 amino acids. V gave up 5 bases and J gave up 5 bases, with 15 bases separating them. The CDR3 DNA is TGCAGTGCTCCCCAAGGGGCGAAAACTGAAGCTTTCTTT. Translating it yields CSAPQGAKTEAFF.

The rearrangement uses TRBV2 and TRBJ1-2; unclear D gene. The CDR3 contains 13 residues. Germline values: CDR1 SNHLY, CDR2 FYNNEI. Trimming removed 5 bases from V and 7 bases from J, with 14 bases in between. As DNA, the CDR3 is TGTGCCAGCAGTCAAAAGTCATTGATTGGCTACACCTTC. Its translation: CASSQKSLIGYTF.

This clonotype was seen a handful of times. V usage is TRBV20-1 and J usage is TRBJ1-5; D not resolved. Per germline, CDR1 DFQATT and CDR2 SNEGSKA (reference sequence). With 3 bases removed from V and 6 bases from J, the gap between germline ends came to 12 bases. The CDR3 has 13 residues. The CDR3: CSARTTRVQPQHF. CDR3 DNA: TGCAGTGCTAGGACGACACGGGTTCAGCCCCAGCATTTT.

The table lists this clonotype with many counts. The chain combines TRBV3-1 with TRBJ1-1, with 9 bases aligning to TRBD1. Germline values: CDR1 LGHDT, CDR2 YNNKEL (reference sequence). The CDR3 consists of 15 residues. Losses at the gene ends were 2 bases for V and 5 bases for J; bases not matched to a gene: 6. CDR3: CASSQITGGRTEAFF. The CDR3 bases are TGTGCCAGCAGCCAAATAACAGGGGGCCGGACTGAAGCTTTCTTT.

The chain carries TRBV4-2 and TRBJ1-4, with 9 nucleotides matching TRBD1. CDR1 and CDR2 from the germline V gene are LGHNA and YNFKEQ. V lost 5 bases, J lost 4 bases, and 8 bases stayed unmatched. The CDR3 is 16 amino acids. The CDR3 reads CASSSGQGEGNEKLFF. In DNA form, the CDR3 reads TGTGCCAGCAGCTCGGGACAGGGAGAGGGTAATGAAAAACTGTTTTTT.

The chain has TRBV7-9 and TRBJ1-6; 9 nucleotides line up with TRBD1. This CDR3 is built from 15 residues. After removal of 5 bases from V and 8 bases from J, the junction contained 7 bases not matched to a gene. CDR1 is SEHNR, CDR2 FQNEAQ, per germline (reference sequence). For the CDR3, the DNA is TGTGCCAGCAGCCCCCCGGGACAGGGATATTCACCCCTCCACTTT. Translated: CASSPPGQGYSPLHF.